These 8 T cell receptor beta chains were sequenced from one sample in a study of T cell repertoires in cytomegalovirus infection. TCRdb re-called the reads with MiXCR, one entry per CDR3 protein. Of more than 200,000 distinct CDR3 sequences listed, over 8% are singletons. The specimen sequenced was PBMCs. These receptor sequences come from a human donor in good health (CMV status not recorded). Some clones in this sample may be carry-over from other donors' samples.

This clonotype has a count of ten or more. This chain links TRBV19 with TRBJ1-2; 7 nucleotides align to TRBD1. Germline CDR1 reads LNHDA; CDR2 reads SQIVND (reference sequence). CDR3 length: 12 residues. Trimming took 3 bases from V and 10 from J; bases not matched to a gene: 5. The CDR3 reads CASSIWQGDYTF. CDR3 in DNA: TGTGCCAGTAGTATTTGGCAGGGGGACTACACCTTC.

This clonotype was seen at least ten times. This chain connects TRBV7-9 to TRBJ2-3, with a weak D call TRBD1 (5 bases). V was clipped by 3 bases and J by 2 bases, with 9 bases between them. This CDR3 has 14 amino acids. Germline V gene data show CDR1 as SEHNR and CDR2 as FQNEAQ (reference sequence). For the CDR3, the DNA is TGTGCCAGCAGCTTGACAGACACCACAGATACGCAGTATTTT. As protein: CASSLTDTTDTQYF.

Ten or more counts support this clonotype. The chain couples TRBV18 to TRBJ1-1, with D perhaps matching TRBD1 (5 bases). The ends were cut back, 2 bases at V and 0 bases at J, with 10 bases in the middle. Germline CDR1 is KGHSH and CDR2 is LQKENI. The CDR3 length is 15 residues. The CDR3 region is CASSPKGPLNTEAFF. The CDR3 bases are TGTGCCAGCTCACCAAAGGGACCATTGAACACTGAAGCTTTCTTT.

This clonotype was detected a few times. The CDR3 here is CASSSRATFTDTQYF. The CDR3 DNA follows: TGTGCCAGCAGCTCCCGCGCGACCTTCACAGATACGCAGTATTTT. This rearrangement joins TRBV7-6 to TRBJ2-3, with unresolved D. Germline V gives CDR1 SGHVS, CDR2 FNYEAQ. Deletions cut 4 bases from V and 2 bases from J, with 13 bases between. The CDR3 consists of 15 residues.

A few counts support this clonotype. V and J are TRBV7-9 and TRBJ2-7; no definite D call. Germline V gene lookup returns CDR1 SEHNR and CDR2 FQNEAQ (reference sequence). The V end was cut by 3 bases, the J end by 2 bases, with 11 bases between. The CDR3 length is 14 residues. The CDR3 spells CASSLGRITYEQYF. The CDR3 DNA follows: TGTGCCAGCAGCTTGGGCAGGATCACCTACGAGCAGTACTTC.

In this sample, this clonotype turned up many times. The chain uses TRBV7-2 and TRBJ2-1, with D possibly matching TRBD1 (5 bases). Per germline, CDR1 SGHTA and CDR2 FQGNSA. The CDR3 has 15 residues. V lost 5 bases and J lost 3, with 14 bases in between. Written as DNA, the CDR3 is TGTGCCAGCAGCCCAGGGCCCTTAAACTACAATGAGCAGTTCTTC. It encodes CASSPGPLNYNEQFF.

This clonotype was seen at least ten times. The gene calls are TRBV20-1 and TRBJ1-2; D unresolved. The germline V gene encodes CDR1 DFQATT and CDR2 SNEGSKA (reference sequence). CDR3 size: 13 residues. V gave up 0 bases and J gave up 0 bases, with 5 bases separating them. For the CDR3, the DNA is TGCAGTGCTAGAGAGGCCCCTAACTATGGCTACACCTTC. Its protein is CSAREAPNYGYTF.

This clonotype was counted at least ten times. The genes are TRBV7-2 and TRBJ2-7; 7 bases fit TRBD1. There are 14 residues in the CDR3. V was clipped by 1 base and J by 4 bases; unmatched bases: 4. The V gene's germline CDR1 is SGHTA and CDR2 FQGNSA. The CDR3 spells CASSLGGQLYEQYF. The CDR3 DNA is TGTGCCAGCAGCTTAGGGGGACAGCTTTACGAGCAGTACTTC.